A selection of T cell receptor beta chains follows, all from one sample in a study of blood T cells in healthy people across ages. TCRdb re-derived calls from the 5' RACE reads in MiXCR, one entry per CDR3 protein. In the table there are approximately 2,000,000 distinct CDR3 sequences, roughly two fifths of which are singletons. Sequenced material: blood. These receptors were collected from a human donor in good health. The CDR3 runs from the conserved cysteine through the conserved F or W. Each record gives: clone size, J gene, V gene, D gene, CDR3 DNA, CDR3 protein. A D gene is named only where the DNA matches it firmly. Only part of the rows carry a size: once, few, many, or a class if the clone is expanded.

.	TRBJ1-1	TRBV30	.	TGTGCCTGGAGTGTAGTTGGGCCCACTGAAGCTTTCTTT	CAWSVVGPTEAFF
few	TRBJ2-7	TRBV15	.	TGTGCCACCAGCAAAAGGCAGGGACTTAGCGAGCAGTACTTC	CATSKRQGLSEQYF
few	TRBJ2-1	TRBV24-1	TRBD1	TGTGCCACCAGTGATTTTGGGACAGGGGGTATCGATGAGCAGTTCTTC	CATSDFGTGGIDEQFF
.	TRBJ2-1	TRBV10-3	TRBD2	TGTGCCATCAGTGAGTCCAGCGGGGGCTCCTACAATGAGCAGTTCTTC	CAISESSGGSYNEQFF
.	TRBJ1-2	TRBV19	TRBD1	TGTGCCAGTAGTATAGATCTTGAGGACAGGGGATATGGCTACACCTTC	CASSIDLEDRGYGYTF
many	TRBJ1-2	TRBV6-2/TRBV6-3	.	TGTGCCAGCAGCAGAGACGACAGATACACCAACTATGGCTACACCTTC	CASSRDDRYTNYGYTF
once	TRBJ2-1	TRBV24-1	TRBD2	TGTGCCACCAGTGATATTAGCGGGGGGGAATACAATGAGCAGTTCTTC	CATSDISGGEYNEQFF
.	TRBJ1-2	TRBV27	.	TGTGCCAGCAGGCAAAGGGGATCTTATCATGGCTACACCTTC	CASRQRGSYHGYTF
few	TRBJ2-5	TRBV20-1	TRBD2	TGCAGTGCTAGCGGGGGGGCCCGGGAGACCCAGTACTTC	CSASGGARETQYF
few	TRBJ2-7	TRBV7-2	TRBD2	TGTGCCAGCAGCAACCGGGGGGGGTACGAGCAGTACTTC	CASSNRGGYEQYF
.	TRBJ2-1	TRBV7-3	.	TGTGCCAGCAGCTCCCTAGGCACCAACTCCTACAGTGAGCAGTTCTTC	CASSSLGTNSYSEQFF
.	TRBJ2-2	TRBV7-8	.	TGTGCCAGCACCCTTAGGGCCACCGGGGAGCTGTTTTTT	CASTLRATGELFF
few	TRBJ2-5	TRBV29-1	.	TGCAGCGTTGAAACCCCAGGGACCCAGTACTTC	CSVETPGTQYF
few	TRBJ2-7	TRBV20-1	.	TGCAGTGTTGTAAACGGACACTCAACCTACGAGCAGTACTTC	CSVVNGHSTYEQYF
.	TRBJ2-3	TRBV6-2/TRBV6-3	.	TGTGCCAGCAGTGAGACTCAGAATACGCAGTATTTT	CASSETQNTQYF
few	TRBJ2-3	TRBV7-8	TRBD1	TGTGCCAGCAGCTTACCGGATTATCAGGGACAGCGCAGGTTTGAGCACACAGATACGCAGTATTTT	CASSLPDYQGQRRFEHTDTQYF
.	TRBJ1-1	TRBV6-2/TRBV6-3	.	TGTGCCACCCAGGACCGGGGGTCCTCCGAAGCTTTCTTT	CATQDRGSSEAFF
.	TRBJ1-1	TRBV7-9	.	TGTGCCAGCAGCTTAGACAGCCCTCCGGAAGCTTTCTTT	CASSLDSPPEAFF
.	TRBJ2-1	TRBV11-2	TRBD2	TGTGCCAGTGTAGCGGGGGGGAGTCAAAATGAGCAGTTCTTC	CASVAGGSQNEQFF
.	TRBJ2-7	TRBV4-3	.	TGCGCCAGCAGCCAAGTTCAAGCGGACGAGCAGTACTTC	CASSQVQADEQYF
.	TRBJ2-7	TRBV6-2/TRBV6-3	TRBD1	TGTGCCAGCAGCTCAACCCGGACAGGGGCCGGGTACTTC	CASSSTRTGAGYF
.	TRBJ2-7	TRBV7-2	.	TGTGCCAGCAGCGTCGGCCTCCCAGGGGGGGGTTACGAGCAGTACTTC	CASSVGLPGGGYEQYF
.	TRBJ2-7	TRBV3-1	.	TGTGCCAGCAGCCCATCCTTATCCGGGGCCTACGAGCAGTACTTC	CASSPSLSGAYEQYF
once	TRBJ2-1	TRBV6-2/TRBV6-3	.	TGTGCCAGCAGTTACACAGGGAGGGGGAATGAGCAGTTCTTC	CASSYTGRGNEQFF
once	TRBJ1-2	TRBV5-1	TRBD1	TGCGCCAGCAGCTCCCCGGGACAGGGTATTGGCTACACCTTC	CASSSPGQGIGYTF
few	TRBJ1-2	TRBV7-9	.	TGTGCCAGTACCTTACTATATTATGGCTACACCTTC	CASTLLYYGYTF
.	TRBJ2-5	TRBV4-1	.	TGCGCCAGCAGCCAAACCGGAAGGGGGACCCAGTACTTC	CASSQTGRGTQYF
.	TRBJ2-7	TRBV24-1	.	TGTGCCACCAGTGTAGGCCACGTCGACGAGCAGTACTTC	CATSVGHVDEQYF
.	TRBJ2-7	TRBV6-5	.	TGTGCCAGCAGAAGACAGCACCGAGGGTCCTACGAGCAGTACTTC	CASRRQHRGSYEQYF
.	TRBJ1-2	TRBV20-1	.	TGCAGTGATAGAACCGCGACAGGCGGGTTCTATGGCTACACCTTC	CSDRTATGGFYGYTF
few	TRBJ2-7	TRBV28	.	TGTGCCAGCAGTTCCATTGACTGGTACTTC	CASSSIDWYF
.	TRBJ2-3	TRBV6-1	.	TGTGCCAGCATCTTTAAGGGTCCCGAGGCCTATAAGAGTCAGATGTACACGCAGTATTTT	CASIFKGPEAYKSQMYTQYF
.	TRBJ1-5	TRBV6-2/TRBV6-3	TRBD1	TGTGCCTGCCGACCCAGGGGGCCTCAGCCCCAGCATTTT	CACRPRGPQPQHF
.	TRBJ1-1	TRBV20-1	.	TGCAGTGCCCCTATGGCGGGGCCGGGGACTGAAGCTTTCTTT	CSAPMAGPGTEAFF
.	TRBJ2-1	TRBV11-1	.	TGTGCCAGCAGGGCGACAGTTAACGCCTACAACGAGCAGTTCTTC	CASRATVNAYNEQFF
.	TRBJ1-6	TRBV7-9	.	TGTGCCAGCAGCTTAGCTGGGGGGCGTGGCTCACCCCTCCACTTT	CASSLAGGRGSPLHF
.	TRBJ2-1	TRBV7-2	.	TGTGCCAGCAGCTTAGGAGTGACTCAACCCAATGGGCAGTTCTTC	CASSLGVTQPNGQFF
.	TRBJ2-7	TRBV5-6	.	TGTGCCAGCAGCTTGGTGGGCAGGGAGACTCGCGAGCAGTACTTC	CASSLVGRETREQYF
.	TRBJ2-3	TRBV20-1	TRBD2	TGCAGTGTTAGAGACAGCGGGGGGGCGAGAGATACGCAGTATTTT	CSVRDSGGARDTQYF
few	TRBJ1-4	TRBV27	TRBD1	TGTGCCAGCAGTCCATCTCGACAGGGGACGGATGAAAAACTGTTTTTT	CASSPSRQGTDEKLFF
many	TRBJ2-7	TRBV7-2	TRBD2	TGTGCCAGCAGCAACCCTACTAGCGGAGTTGACTACGAGCAGTACTTC	CASSNPTSGVDYEQYF
few	TRBJ2-1	TRBV12-3/TRBV12-4	.	TGTGCCAGCAGTCGGATGGCCGGGGTCAATGAGCAGTTCTTC	CASSRMAGVNEQFF
.	TRBJ2-5	TRBV29-1	.	TGCAGCGTTGAGGAAGGACAGTGGGAGACCCAGTACTTC	CSVEEGQWETQYF
few	TRBJ2-1	TRBV4-1	TRBD2	TGCGCCAGCAGCCAGGGGGGGGAATACAATGAGCAGTTCTTC	CASSQGGEYNEQFF
.	TRBJ2-7	TRBV20-1	TRBD1	TGCAGTGCTATAGAGGGGACAGCCAGCTCCTACGAGCAGTACTTC	CSAIEGTASSYEQYF
.	TRBJ2-1	TRBV4-3	.	TGCGCCAGCAGCCACTGGACCGGTGAGCAGTTCTTC	CASSHWTGEQFF
few	TRBJ2-1	TRBV20-1	.	TGCAGTGCTAGAGGGTTGGGGCCTAGCCGAGACACCTACAATGAGCAGTTCTTC	CSARGLGPSRDTYNEQFF
.	TRBJ1-2	TRBV13	.	TGTGCCAGCACTGGGGACTATGGCTACACCTTC	CASTGDYGYTF
.	TRBJ2-5	TRBV7-2	.	TGTGCCAGCAGCTTATATGGGGGCCGGGAGACCCAGTACTTC	CASSLYGGRETQYF
few	TRBJ1-3	TRBV29-1	.	TGCAGCGTTGAGCTTGGAAACACCATATATTTT	CSVELGNTIYF
few	TRBJ1-2	TRBV10-3	.	TGTGCCATCCGGGACTCTGGCTATGGCTACACCTTC	CAIRDSGYGYTF